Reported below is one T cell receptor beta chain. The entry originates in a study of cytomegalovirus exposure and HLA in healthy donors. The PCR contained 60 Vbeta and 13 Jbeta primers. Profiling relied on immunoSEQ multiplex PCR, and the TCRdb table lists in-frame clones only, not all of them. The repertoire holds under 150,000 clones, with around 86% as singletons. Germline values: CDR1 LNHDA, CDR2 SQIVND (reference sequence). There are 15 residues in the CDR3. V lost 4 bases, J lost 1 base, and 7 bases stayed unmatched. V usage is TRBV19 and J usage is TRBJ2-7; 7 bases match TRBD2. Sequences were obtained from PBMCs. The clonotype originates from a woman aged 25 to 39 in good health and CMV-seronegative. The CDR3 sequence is CASSTIGGGSYEQYF. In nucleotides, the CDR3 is TGTGCCAGTAGTACCATCGGGGGAGGGTCCTACGAGCAGTACTTC.